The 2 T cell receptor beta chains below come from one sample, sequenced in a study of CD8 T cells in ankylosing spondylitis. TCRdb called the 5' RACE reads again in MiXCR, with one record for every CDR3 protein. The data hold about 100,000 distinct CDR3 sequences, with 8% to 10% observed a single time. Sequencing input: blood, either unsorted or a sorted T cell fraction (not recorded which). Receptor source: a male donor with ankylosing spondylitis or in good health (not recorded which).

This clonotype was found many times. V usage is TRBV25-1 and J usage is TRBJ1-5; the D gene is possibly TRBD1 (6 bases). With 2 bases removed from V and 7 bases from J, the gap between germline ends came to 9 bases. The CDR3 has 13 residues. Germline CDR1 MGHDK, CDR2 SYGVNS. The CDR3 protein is CASSEGGGQPQHF. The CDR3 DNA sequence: TGTGCCAGCAGTGAAGGGGGCGGCCAGCCCCAGCATTTT.

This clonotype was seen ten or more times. The CDR3 spells CASSSRDRGNIQYF. CDR3 nucleotide sequence: TGTGCCAGCAGCTCACGGGACAGGGGTAACATTCAGTACTTC. The V call is TRBV7-9, the J call TRBJ2-4; 10 positions agree with TRBD1. CDR3 length: 14 amino acids. V was pared by 4 bases and J by 7 bases, with 4 bases of the junction left unmatched. Germline CDR1 is SEHNR and CDR2 is FQNEAQ (reference sequence).